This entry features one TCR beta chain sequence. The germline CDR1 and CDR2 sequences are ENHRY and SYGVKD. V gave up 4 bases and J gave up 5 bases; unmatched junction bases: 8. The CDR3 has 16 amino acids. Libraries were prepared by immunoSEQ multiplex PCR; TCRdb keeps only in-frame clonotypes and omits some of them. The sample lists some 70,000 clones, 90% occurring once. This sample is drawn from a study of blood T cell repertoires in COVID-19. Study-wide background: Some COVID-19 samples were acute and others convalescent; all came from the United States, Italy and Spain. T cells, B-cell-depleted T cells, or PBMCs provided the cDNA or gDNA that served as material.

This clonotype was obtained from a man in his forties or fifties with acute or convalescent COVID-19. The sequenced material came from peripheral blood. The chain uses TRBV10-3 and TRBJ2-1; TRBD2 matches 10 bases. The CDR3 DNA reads TGTGCCATCAGTGTTAGGACTAGCGGAAGGGACAATGAGCAGTTCTTC. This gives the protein CAISVRTSGRDNEQFF.